The 18 T cell receptor beta chains below all came from one sample that was sequenced in a study of T cell changes during pregnancy in multiple sclerosis. The assay was immunoSEQ multiplex PCR, and TCRdb's table has in-frame clones only and misses some. The table has more than 85,000 clones, roughly 95% seen once; the top ten hold around 1.4%. Source: peripheral blood, taken in the third trimester of pregnancy. The receptors stem from a female donor in good health, enrolled as a control in a pregnancy study.

This chain links TRBV29-1 with TRBJ1-1; D is unclear. CDR3 length: 15 residues. The germline V and J ends were trimmed by 1 base and 0 bases, with 12 bases remaining between them. CDR1 is SQVTM and CDR2 is ANQGSEA in the germline V gene. The CDR3 DNA is TGCAGCGTTGAAGGTCTCGGAGGGTTGAACACTGAAGCTTTCTTT. Protein: CSVEGLGGLNTEAFF.

The rearrangement links TRBV7-8 to TRBJ2-7; maybe TRBD2 (6 bases). V dropped 5 bases and J dropped 3 bases, with 17 bases sitting between them. Germline V gene sequence: CDR1 SGHVS, CDR2 FQNEAQ. The CDR3 runs to 15 residues. The CDR3 DNA reads as TGTGCCAGCAGCACCGGAGGGCAGGGTAGCTACGAGCAGTACTTC. Translating it yields CASSTGGQGSYEQYF. The full variable domain, in which reference TRBV7-8 and TRBJ2-7 provide the parts outside the CDR3, is GAGVSQSPRYKVAKRGQDVALRCDPISGHVSLFWYQQALGQGPEFLTYFQNEAQLDKSGLPSDRFFAERPEGSVSTLKIQRTQQEDSAVYLCASSTGGQGSYEQYFGPGTRLTVT.

This chain joins TRBV5-4 and TRBJ1-2, with 12 nucleotides matching TRBD1. The length of the CDR3 is 14 residues. Germline assignment: CDR1 SGHNT and CDR2 YYREEE (reference sequence). V shed 7 bases, J shed 0 bases, and the junction held 1 base outside the gene matches. The CDR3 is CASGTGGPNYGYTF. In DNA form, the CDR3 reads TGTGCCAGCGGGACAGGGGGCCCTAACTATGGCTACACCTTC.

The chain employs TRBV18 and TRBJ2-1; unclear D gene. Between the trimmed V and J ends, which lost 5 bases and 9 bases, there was a span of 17 bases. CDR1 and CDR2 (germline): KGHSH, LQKENI. This CDR3 comprises 14 residues. The CDR3 sequence: CASSSVPSAIEQFF. The CDR3 bases are TGTGCCAGCTCAAGCGTACCGTCCGCAATTGAGCAGTTCTTC.

The chain links TRBV28 to TRBJ1-1, with D perhaps TRBD1 (5 bases). The CDR3 covers 14 residues. Germline V gene lookup returns CDR1 MDHEN and CDR2 SYDVKM. V lost 5 bases and J lost 5, with 15 bases in between. CDR3 bases: TGTGCCAGCAGTCTCTCAGGGCGGGAGACTGAAGCTTTCTTT. It codes for CASSLSGRETEAFF. Variable domain in full (rest from reference TRBV28 and TRBJ1-1): DVKVTQSSRYLVKRTGEKVFLECVQDMDHENMFWYRQDPGLGLRLIYFSYDVKMKEKGDIPEGYSVSREKKERFSLILESASTNQTSMYLCASSLSGRETEAFFGQGTRLTVV.

J is TRBJ2-1 and V is TRBV7-9; 7 bases match TRBD2. Germline CDR1 reads SEHNR; CDR2 reads FQNEAQ (reference sequence). The CDR3 contains 17 residues. V lost 4 bases to trimming and J lost 2 bases; unmatched junction nucleotides: 11. CDR3 bases: TGTGCCAGCAGCTCAACTCCCCGGGCGGGGGCCTACAATGAGCAGTTCTTC. Translation: CASSSTPRAGAYNEQFF.

The gene calls are TRBV7-9 and TRBJ2-1, with a tentative D call TRBD2 (6 bases). Trimming cost V 5 bases and J 0 bases, with 14 bases left between them. This CDR3 region has 16 residues. Germline CDR1 and CDR2: SEHNR and FQNEAQ (reference sequence). The CDR3 sequence: CASSPRDLSSYNEQFF. CDR3 nucleotides: TGTGCCAGCAGCCCCCGGGACTTAAGCTCCTACAATGAGCAGTTCTTC.

The rearrangement joins TRBV19 to TRBJ2-3; a possible D gene is TRBD1 (6 bases). Germline CDR1 reads LNHDA; CDR2 reads SQIVND (reference sequence). Between the trimmed V and J ends, which lost 5 bases and 0 bases, there was a span of 12 bases. The CDR3 sequence is 15 residues long. The CDR3 region has the DNA TGTGCCAGTAGTGCATGGACAGAGAGCACAGATACGCAGTATTTT. Protein sequence: CASSAWTESTDTQYF.

This clone occurred a few times. V and J are TRBV21-1 and TRBJ2-7; TRBD1, as called in the table, went unchecked against the DNA. TRBV21-1 is deemed a pseudogene. This CDR3 spans 16 amino acids. The CDR3 DNA follows: TGTGCCAGCAGCAAAGTGGGCAGAAGGGGTTTCTACGAGCAGTACTTC. It is translated as CASSKVGRRGFYEQYF.

This clone occurred a few times. The J gene is TRBJ1-1, the V gene TRBV2; tentatively, D is TRBD1 (5 bases). V was clipped by 8 bases and J by 6 bases, with 16 bases between them. The CDR3 contains 13 residues. CDR1 and CDR2 from the germline V gene are SNHLY and FYNNEI. The CDR3 spells CASLKEGLAEAFF. The DNA of the CDR3 is TGTGCCAGCCTTAAAGAGGGACTCGCTGAAGCTTTCTTT.

The V gene is TRBV30, the J gene TRBJ1-1, with TRBD1 matching over 7 bases. The trim removed 2 bases at V and 1 base at J, leaving 7 bases unmatched. There are 15 residues in the CDR3. CDR1 GTSNPN and CDR2 SVGIG come from the germline V gene (reference sequence). The CDR3 DNA sequence: TGTGCCTGGAGTTTAAGGACAGGTGCGAACACTGAAGCTTTCTTT. Translation: CAWSLRTGANTEAFF. Filled out from reference TRBV30 and TRBJ1-1, the complete variable domain reads SQTIHQWPATLVQPVGSPLSLECTVEGTSNPNLYWYRQAAGRGLQLLFYSVGIGQISSEVPQNLSASRPQDRQFILSSKKLLLSDSGFYLCAWSLRTGANTEAFFGQGTRLTVV.

A note on this clone: Compared with germline, one end of the junction differs, possibly owing to a read error. The chain combines TRBV7-7 with TRBJ1-4; possibly TRBD1 for D (6 bases). The germline V gene has CDR1 SSHAT and CDR2 FNYEAQ (reference sequence). The CDR3 totals 19 residues. This chain's CDR3 is CASSPPEGHENPTNEKLFF. CDR3 nucleotides: TGTGCTAGCAGCCCCCCTGAGGGACACGAGAACCCAACTAATGAAAAACTGTTTTTT.

The rearrangement joins TRBV5-1 to TRBJ2-7; 11 positions agree with TRBD1. The germline V gene encodes CDR1 SGHRS and CDR2 YFSETQ. The CDR3 is made up of 15 amino acids. The V segment lost 4 bases and the J segment 3 bases; nucleotides outside the gene matches: 6. The CDR3 here is CASSLSGTGGYEQYF. In DNA form, the CDR3 reads TGCGCCAGCAGCCTCTCCGGGACAGGGGGCTACGAGCAGTACTTC.

This chain links TRBV2 with TRBJ1-3; 9 nucleotides match TRBD1. CDR1 is SNHLY and CDR2 is FYNNEI in the germline V gene. This CDR3 is built from 14 residues. V shed 6 bases and J 4 bases; nucleotides not matched to a gene: 4. The CDR3 DNA reads as TGTGCCAGCAGCATGGGGACAGGGGGAAACACCATATATTTT. Translated, it gives CASSMGTGGNTIYF.

V is TRBV21-1 and J is TRBJ2-5; the DNA was not compared with TRBD2, the D call given in the table. TRBV21-1 is tagged as a pseudogene. This CDR3 is 15 amino acids long. Here the CDR3 DNA reads TGTGCCAGCAGCAAATGTGGGGAGGTCTGGGAGACCCAGTACTTC. Translation: CASSKCGEVWETQYF.

This rearrangement joins TRBV30 to TRBJ2-5; 7 positions agree with TRBD2. CDR3 length: 14 residues. V dropped 0 bases and J dropped 5; count of bases not matched to a gene: 6. Germline values: CDR1 GTSNPN, CDR2 SVGIG (reference sequence). The CDR3 spells CAWSVGGSTETQYF. In DNA form, the CDR3 reads TGTGCCTGGAGTGTGGGCGGGAGTACTGAGACCCAGTACTTC.

The chain employs TRBV5-5 and TRBJ1-5, with 8 bases lining up with TRBD1. V shed 2 bases, J shed 6 bases, and the junction held 10 bases outside the gene matches. This CDR3 is built from 16 residues. Per the germline V gene, CDR1 is SGHKS and CDR2 is YYEKEE (reference sequence). The CDR3 sequence is CASSLRGTGGGQPQHF. In DNA, the CDR3 is TGTGCCAGCAGCTTAAGAGGAACAGGGGGGGGTCAGCCCCAGCATTTT.

Here the CDR3 reads CASSAEIPGTQYF. In DNA, the CDR3 is TGTGCCAGCAGTGCGGAGATCCCGGGGACCCAGTACTTC. The chain couples TRBV25-1 to TRBJ2-5; D remains ambiguous. There are 13 residues in the CDR3. V was shortened by 4 bases and J by 7 bases, with 13 bases between the two germline ends. Germline values: CDR1 MGHDK, CDR2 SYGVNS.